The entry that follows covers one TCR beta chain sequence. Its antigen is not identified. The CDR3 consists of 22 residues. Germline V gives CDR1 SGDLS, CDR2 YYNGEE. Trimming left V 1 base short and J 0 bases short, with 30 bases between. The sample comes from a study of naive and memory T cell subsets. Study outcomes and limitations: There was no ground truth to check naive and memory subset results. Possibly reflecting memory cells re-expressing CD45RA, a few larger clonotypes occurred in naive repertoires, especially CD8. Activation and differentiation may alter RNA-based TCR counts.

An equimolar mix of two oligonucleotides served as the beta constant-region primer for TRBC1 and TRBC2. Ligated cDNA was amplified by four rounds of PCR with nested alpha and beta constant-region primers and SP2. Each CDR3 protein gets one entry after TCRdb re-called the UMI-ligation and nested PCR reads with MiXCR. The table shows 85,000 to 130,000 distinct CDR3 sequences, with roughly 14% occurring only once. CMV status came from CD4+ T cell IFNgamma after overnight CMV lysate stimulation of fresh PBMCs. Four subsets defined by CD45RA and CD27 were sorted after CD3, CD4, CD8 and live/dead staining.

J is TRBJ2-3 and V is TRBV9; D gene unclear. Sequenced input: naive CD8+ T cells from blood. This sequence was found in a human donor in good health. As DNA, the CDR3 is TGTGCCAGCAGCGTAAGCGAAACTGACGGCAGCAGGCCCGCGGATAGCACAGATACGCAGTATTTT. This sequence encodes CASSVSETDGSRPADSTDTQYF.